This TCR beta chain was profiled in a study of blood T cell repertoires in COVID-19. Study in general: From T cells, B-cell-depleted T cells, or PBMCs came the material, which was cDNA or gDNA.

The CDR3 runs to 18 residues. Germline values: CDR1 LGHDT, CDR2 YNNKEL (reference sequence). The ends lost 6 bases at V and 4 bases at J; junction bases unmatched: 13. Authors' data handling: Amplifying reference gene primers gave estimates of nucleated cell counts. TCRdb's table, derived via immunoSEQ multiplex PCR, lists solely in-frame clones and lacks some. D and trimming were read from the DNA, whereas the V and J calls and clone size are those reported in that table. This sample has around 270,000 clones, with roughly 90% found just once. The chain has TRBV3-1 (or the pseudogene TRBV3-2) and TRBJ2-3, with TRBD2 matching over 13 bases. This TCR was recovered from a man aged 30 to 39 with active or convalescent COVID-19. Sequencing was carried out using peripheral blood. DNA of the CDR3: TGTGCCAGCAGAACCGGGACTAGCGGGGTCCTTGCGGCAGATACGCAGTATTTT. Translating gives CASRTGTSGVLAADTQYF.